The 19 T cell receptor gamma chains presented below share a single source sample, sequenced in a study of gamma-delta chains in newborns, infants, children. TCRdb re-called clones from the reads via CATT. This sample has approximately 600 gamma-chain clones; more than 35% occur once, and the top ten carry approximately 31%. Specimen: blood. The receptor set was obtained from a child who was a newborn, infant or young child, either healthy, febrile or measles-vaccinated (not recorded which).

By sample fraction, this clone is large. This sample also contains other DNA sequences that code for the same CDR3. The chain combines TRGV9 with TRGJP. From germline, CDR1 is GITISATS and CDR2 ISYDGTV (reference sequence). The V and J ends lost 0 bases and 9 bases, in that order; junction bases with no gene match: 5. CDR3 length: 16 residues. The CDR3 here is CALWEVHGLGKKIKVF. CDR3 DNA sequence: TGTGCCTTGTGGGAGGTGCATGGGTTGGGCAAAAAAATCAAGGTATTT.

As to this clone: A much larger clone lies one base from this, so it may be a read error. The J gene was not called, though the V gene is TRGV3. CDR3 length: 17 residues. CDR1 and CDR2 from the germline V gene are VTNTFY and YDVSTARD (reference sequence). CDR3 nucleotide sequence: TGTGCCACCTGGGACGGCACCCTCACTAGTAGTGATTGGATCAGGACGTTT. Translation gives CATWDGTLTSSDWIRTF.

A single count supports this clone. One base away lies a much larger clone, so this may be a sequencing read error. The chain has TRGV8 and TRGJP1. The J gene is absent in TCRdb and was assigned here via DNA matching to germline. The V gene's germline CDR1 is VENAVY and CDR2 YDSYNSRV. The CDR3 spans 15 residues. The chain's CDR3 is CATWDRYTTGRFKIF. In DNA form, the CDR3 reads TGTGCCACCTGGGATAGGTATACCACTGGTCGGTTCAAGATATTT.

This clone is a singleton in its sample. A far larger clone differs by one base, so this is likely a read error. The CDR3 sequence is CATCDGPLF. Written as DNA, the CDR3 is TGTGCCACCTGTGACGGGCCACTCTTT. The J gene was identified as TRGJ1 or TRGJ2, and no V gene was called. This CDR3 spans 9 amino acids.

In the case of this clone: A far larger clone is off by one base, so a read error is likely. V gene TRGV9 was called; the J gene was not. CDR1 and CDR2 from the germline V gene are GITISATS and ISYDGTV (reference sequence). The CDR3 runs 15 residues. In DNA, the CDR3 is TGTGCCTTGTGGGAGCAAGAGTTGGGCAAAAAAATCAGGGTATTT. Its translation: CALWEQELGKKIRVF.

Comments on this clone: This clone may be a read error of a much larger clone one base away. V is TRGV2 and J is TRGJ1 or TRGJ2. TCRdb carries no J gene annotation; the J gene was assigned here by matching the DNA with germline. J gave up 5 bases and V 0 bases, and 1 base lay outside the gene matches. Germline assignment: CDR1 EGSNGY and CDR2 YDSYNSKV. The CDR3 is made up of 12 amino acids. The CDR3 spells CATWDGNYKKLF. Here the CDR3 DNA reads TGTGCCACCTGGGACGGGAATTATAAGAAACTCTTT.

This clone is deemed large. The chain combines TRGV8 with TRGJP2. V lost 1 base and J lost 4; bases outside the gene matches: 0. The CDR3 totals 13 residues. Germline CDR1 reads VENAVY; CDR2 reads YDSYNSRV. CDR3 protein: CATWDSSDWIKTF. The CDR3 DNA reads as TGTGCCACCTGGGATAGTAGTGATTGGATCAAGACGTTT.

By frequency in the sample, this clone is large. This sequence joins TRGV2 and TRGJP1. V was clipped by 0 bases and J by 0 bases; unmatched bases: 1. The CDR3 spans 15 residues. Germline V gene lookup returns CDR1 EGSNGY and CDR2 YDSYNSKV. The CDR3 is CATWDGYTTGWFKIF. The CDR3 bases are TGTGCCACCTGGGACGGGTATACCACTGGTTGGTTCAAGATATTT.

Concerning this clone itself: The same CDR3 also results from other DNA sequences found in this sample. The rearrangement uses TRGV2 and TRGJ1 or TRGJ2. The J gene comes from matching the DNA to germline here; TCRdb lacks it. The CDR3 extends over 14 amino acids. CDR1 and CDR2 from the germline V gene are EGSNGY and YDSYNSKV. With V trimmed by 0 bases and J by 2 bases, 4 bases remained unmatched. In nucleotides, the CDR3 is TGTGCCACCTGGGACGGGCCGCATTATTATAAGAAACTCTTT. It codes for CATWDGPHYYKKLF.

This clone appeared a single time. Being one base from a much bigger clone, this may be a read error. At the DNA level, this CDR3 is encoded by other sequences in the same sample as well. The rearrangement links TRGV8 to TRGJP2. Since TCRdb gives no J gene, matching the DNA to germline was used here to assign it. This CDR3 is 14 amino acids long. CDR1 VENAVY and CDR2 YDSYNSRV come from the germline V gene. The CDR3 coding sequence is TGTGCCACCTGGGACCTTAGTAGCGATTGGATCAAGACGTTT. It is translated as CATWDLSSDWIKTF.

For this clone: A clone one base away is much larger, so this may be a read error. The chain combines TRGV9 with TRGJP. In the absence of a J gene in TCRdb, the DNA was matched to germline to assign it here. This CDR3 has 17 amino acids. The germline V gene has CDR1 GITISATS and CDR2 ISYDGTV (reference sequence). The chain's CDR3 is CAFWEVHGELGKKIKVF. CDR3 sequence (DNA): TGTGCCTTCTGGGAGGTGCACGGAGAGTTGGGCAAAAAAATCAAGGTATTT.

No J gene was assigned, while the V gene was called as TRGV9. The CDR3 is 17 residues long. Germline V gene data show CDR1 as GITISATS and CDR2 as ISYDGTV (reference sequence). CDR3 amino acids: CALWEPLQELGKKIMVF. The CDR3 DNA sequence: TGTGCCTTGTGGGAGCCCCTGCAAGAGTTGGGCAAAAAAATCATGGTATTT.

This clone ranks as large. This same CDR3 is encoded by further DNA sequences in the sample. This chain joins TRGV9 and TRGJP. The J gene is absent in TCRdb and was assigned here via DNA matching to germline. Germline lookup yields CDR1 GITISATS and CDR2 ISYDGTV (reference sequence). V shed 1 base and J 4 bases; nucleotides not matched to a gene: 4. The CDR3 has 17 amino acids. The CDR3: CALWEVIQELGKKIKVF. CDR3 in DNA: TGTGCCTTGTGGGAGGTCATCCAAGAGTTGGGCAAAAAAATCAAGGTATTT.

With respect to this clone: A read error is the likely source, as a far larger clone sits one nucleotide away. The chain joins TRGV3 to TRGJP2. TCRdb carries no J gene annotation; the J gene was assigned here by matching the DNA with germline. Germline CDR1 and CDR2: VTNTFY and YDVSTARD (reference sequence). The CDR3 runs 17 residues. CDR3 nucleotides: TGTGCCACCTGGGGCAGGCACGGAAATAGTAGTGATTGGATCAAGACGTTT. This sequence encodes CATWGRHGNSSDWIKTF.

Notes on this clone: Given a much more abundant clone one base away, this may be a read error. The chain has TRGV9 and TRGJP. The J gene was missing in TCRdb and was found by matching the end of the DNA to germline. CDR3 size: 17 residues. Germline loops: CDR1 GITISATS, CDR2 ISYDGTV (reference sequence). With 3 bases clipped from V and 6 bases from J, the junction kept 8 bases outside the gene matches. The CDR3 region is CALWEPRRELGKKIKVF. CDR3 nucleotides: TGTGCCTTGTGGGAGCCTCGGCGAGAGTTGGGCAAAAAAATCAAGGTATTT.

By frequency in the sample, this clone is large. J is TRGJ1 or TRGJ2 and V is TRGV8. CDR3 length equals 12 residues. V trimming: 1 base; J trimming: 3 bases; junction bases outside the gene matches: 0. Per the germline V gene, CDR1 is VENAVY and CDR2 is YDSYNSRV. CDR3 protein: CATWDSYYKKLF. The CDR3, as DNA: TGTGCCACCTGGGATAGTTATTATAAGAAACTCTTT.

This chain joins TRGV9 and TRGJP. TCRdb carries no J gene annotation; the J gene was assigned here by matching the DNA with germline. The length of the CDR3 is 18 residues. V dropped 1 base and J dropped 11; count of bases not matched to a gene: 14. In germline, CDR1 is GITISATS, CDR2 ISYDGTV (reference sequence). The CDR3 DNA sequence: TGTGCCTTGTGGGAGGTCCCTTCCCCAGGAATGGGCAAAAAAATCAAGGTATTT. This encodes CALWEVPSPGMGKKIKVF.

As concerns this clone: A much bigger clone sits one base away, suggesting this may be a read error. The sample holds other DNA sequences that translate to the same CDR3. The chain has TRGV3 and TRGJP1. Germline loops: CDR1 VTNTFY, CDR2 YDVSTARD (reference sequence). The CDR3 extends over 15 amino acids. The CDR3 reads CATWDRPGTGWFKIF. DNA of the CDR3: TGTGCTACCTGGGACAGGCCTGGCACTGGTTGGTTCAAGATATTT.

This clone was recorded a few times. This likely reflects a read error, since a far larger clone is one base away. V is TRGV9 and J is TRGJP. This CDR3 has 16 amino acids. Germline CDR1 is GITISATS and CDR2 is ISYDGTV (reference sequence). CDR3 sequence: CALCEVQELGKKIKVF. The CDR3 DNA sequence: TGTGCCTTGTGTGAGGTGCAAGAGTTGGGCAAAAAAATCAAGGTATTT.